The clone carrying this T cell receptor (beta chain) was seen ten or more times. The sample belongs to a study of response to subunit inactivated influenza vaccine. From germline, CDR1 is SGHVS and CDR2 FNYEAQ. V was clipped by 0 bases and J by 3 bases, with 23 bases between them. CDR3 length equals 19 residues. TCRdb reprocessed the RT-PCR reads via MiXCR and lists one record per CDR3 protein. The top ten clones hold 6% to 9.5% of a sample with about 650,000 distinct CDR3 sequences, about 14% of them seen once. Here the sequenced sample was PBMCs from blood, taken 14 to 15 days before vaccination. This TCR came from a man in his fifties who received an inactivated influenza vaccine. The chain recombines TRBV7-6 with TRBJ1-1; D call uncertain. The CDR3 DNA reads TGTGCCAGCAGCTTAGCGGATGGTCAGGTTGATTTAAGGGACACTGAAGCTTTCTTT. Translation: CASSLADGQVDLRDTEAFF.